The subject of this entry is one TCR beta chain. Its specificity is unknown. As to treatment: roughly ten-day PBMC culture with coronavirus spike peptide pools or control peptides (ViraFEST assay). The data belong to a study of vaccination and CD4 T cells after COVID-19. Cultured CD4+ T cells had their DNA profiled by the Oncomine TCR Beta short-read assay. TCRdb reanalysed the PCR reads using MiXCR and keeps one entry per CDR3 protein. Of fewer than 13,000 distinct CDR3 sequences detected, about 66% appear once; the ten largest clones hold roughly 27%. The V end was cut by 7 bases, the J end by 3 bases, with 22 bases between. Germline V gene data show CDR1 as MNHEY and CDR2 as SVGEGT. This CDR3 has 16 residues.

The material sequenced was CD4+ T cells from blood, cultured in vitro. This sequence originates from a human donor who had recovered from COVID-19. This chain uses TRBV6-2 or TRBV6-3 with TRBJ2-7, with D possibly being TRBD2 (7 bases). The CDR3 region is CASNQIGGLTRYEQYF. CDR3 coding DNA: TGTGCCAGCAATCAGATAGGGGGACTAACCCGCTACGAGCAGTACTTC.